This T cell receptor beta chain was documented in a study of spatial heterogeneity in lung cancer. Broader study findings: When ubiquitous and regional expanded TCRs were counted, their numbers tracked ubiquitous and regional nonsynonymous mutations, respectively. The number of expanded tumor alpha and beta chains correlated with mutation number. The study estimated around 7% alpha and more than 11% beta chain coverage of tumor T cells.

TCRdb recomputed calls from the 5' RACE reads with MiXCR, one row per CDR3 protein. Of 2,000 to 3,000 distinct CDR3 sequences in the sample, approximately 20% were seen once. Comments on this clonotype: Its antigen is still unknown.

This CDR3 spans 16 amino acids. The junction had 4 bases not matched to a gene; V was cut back by 5 bases and J by 0 bases. Germline assignment: CDR1 MDHEN and CDR2 SYDVKM. Time point meaning: sample taken at primary tumor resection. The donors, around 71 patients with untreated early-stage non-small cell lung cancer, provided the samples. The authors sequenced whole RNA from tumor, nontumor lung or frozen PBMC without sorting. Sample: lung tumor tissue, taken at surgery. The chain couples TRBV28 to TRBJ2-1; 10 bases are a match to TRBD2. The receptor comes from a male donor with early-stage non-small cell lung cancer. DNA of the CDR3: TGTGCCAGCAGTCCCTCTAGCGGGAGCTCCTACAATGAGCAGTTCTTC. Its translation: CASSPSSGSSYNEQFF.